This T cell receptor beta chain emerged from a study of CD8 T cells in ankylosing spondylitis. Findings of the study overall: Prior work had noted some motif variants in reactive arthritis blood and synovial fluid. Researchers reportedly found disease-linked clones significantly enriched in matched ankylosing spondylitis synovial fluid. A motif of eight highly homologous TCR beta variants was seen as apparently characteristic of ankylosing spondylitis blood.

Quantitative 5'-RACE with molecular barcodes produced the TCR beta libraries. A single record per CDR3 protein comes from TCRdb applying MiXCR to the 5' RACE reads. The data hold a few hundred thousand distinct CDR3 sequences, with over 15% observed a single time. Remarks on this clonotype: The antigen is not known.

Germline CDR1 is LNHDA and CDR2 is SQIVND (reference sequence). The length of the CDR3 is 14 residues. Deletions cut 6 bases from V and 5 bases from J, with 14 bases between. Sequencing input: blood, either unsorted or a sorted T cell fraction (not recorded which). This sequence joins TRBV19 and TRBJ2-4; D is unresolved. The receptor was derived from a male donor with ankylosing spondylitis or in good health (not recorded which). CDR3 in DNA: TGTGCCAGTAGCCCCGACCCATGGGAAAACATTCAGTACTTC. Encoded protein: CASSPDPWENIQYF.